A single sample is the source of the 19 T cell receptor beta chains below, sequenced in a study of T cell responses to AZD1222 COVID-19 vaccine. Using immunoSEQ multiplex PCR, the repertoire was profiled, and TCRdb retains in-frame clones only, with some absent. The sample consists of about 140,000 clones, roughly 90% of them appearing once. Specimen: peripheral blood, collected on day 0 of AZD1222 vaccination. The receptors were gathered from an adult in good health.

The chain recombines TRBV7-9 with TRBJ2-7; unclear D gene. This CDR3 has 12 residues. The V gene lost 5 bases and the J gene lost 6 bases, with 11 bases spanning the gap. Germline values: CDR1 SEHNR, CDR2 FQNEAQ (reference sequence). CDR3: CASSPGLVEQYF. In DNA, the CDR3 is TGTGCCAGCAGCCCTGGCCTGGTCGAGCAGTACTTC.

The CDR3 spells CASSYGTTHYQETQYF. The CDR3 nucleotides read TGTGCCAGCAGTTACGGGACTACCCATTACCAAGAGACCCAGTACTTC. V gene TRBV13 combines with J gene TRBJ2-5; 7 bases line up with TRBD2. Germline loops: CDR1 PRHDT, CDR2 FYEKMQ (reference sequence). With 6 bases clipped from V and 0 bases from J, the junction kept 10 bases outside the gene matches. This CDR3 is 16 amino acids long.

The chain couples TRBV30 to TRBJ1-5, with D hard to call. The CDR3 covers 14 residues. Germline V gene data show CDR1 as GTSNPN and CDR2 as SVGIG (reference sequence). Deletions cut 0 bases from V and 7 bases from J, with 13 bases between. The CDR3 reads CAWSVGGIGQPQHF. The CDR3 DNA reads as TGTGCCTGGAGTGTAGGTGGCATTGGGCAGCCCCAGCATTTT.

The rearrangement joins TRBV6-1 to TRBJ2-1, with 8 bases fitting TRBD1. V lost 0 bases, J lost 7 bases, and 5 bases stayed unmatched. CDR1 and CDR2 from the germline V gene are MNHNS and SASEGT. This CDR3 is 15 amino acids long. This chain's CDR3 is CASSEAEDRANEQFF. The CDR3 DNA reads TGTGCCAGCAGTGAAGCGGAGGACAGGGCAAATGAGCAGTTCTTC.

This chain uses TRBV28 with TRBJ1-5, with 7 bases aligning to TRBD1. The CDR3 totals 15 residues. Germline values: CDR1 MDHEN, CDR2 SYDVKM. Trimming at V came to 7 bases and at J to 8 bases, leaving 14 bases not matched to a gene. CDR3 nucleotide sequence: TGTGCCAGCAATCCTCGACAGGGATGGGCTGAGCCCCAGCATTTT. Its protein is CASNPRQGWAEPQHF.

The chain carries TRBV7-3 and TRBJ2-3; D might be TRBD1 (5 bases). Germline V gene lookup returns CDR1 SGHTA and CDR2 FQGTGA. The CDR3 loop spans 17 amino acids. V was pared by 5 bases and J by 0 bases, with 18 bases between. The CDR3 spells CASSLGPPDTSTDTQYF. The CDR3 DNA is TGTGCCAGCAGCCTTGGCCCCCCGGACACCAGCACAGATACGCAGTATTTT. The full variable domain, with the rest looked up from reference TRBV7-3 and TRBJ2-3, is GAGVSQTPSNKVTEKGKYVELRCDPISGHTALYWYRQSLGQGPEFLIYFQGTGAADDSGLPNDRFFAVRPEGSVSTLKIQRTERGDSAVYLCASSLGPPDTSTDTQYFGPGTRLTVL.

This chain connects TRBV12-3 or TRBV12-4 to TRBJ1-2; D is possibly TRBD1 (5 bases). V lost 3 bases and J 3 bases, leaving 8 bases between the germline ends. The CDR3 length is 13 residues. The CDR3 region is CASSLSGDYGYTF. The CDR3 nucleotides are TGTGCCAGCAGTTTGTCGGGGGACTATGGCTACACCTTC.

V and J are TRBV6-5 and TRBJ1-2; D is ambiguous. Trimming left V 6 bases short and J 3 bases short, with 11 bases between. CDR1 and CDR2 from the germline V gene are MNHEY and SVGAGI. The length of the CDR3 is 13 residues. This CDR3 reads CASREAVDYGYTF. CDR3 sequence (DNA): TGTGCCAGCAGAGAGGCAGTTGACTATGGCTACACCTTC.

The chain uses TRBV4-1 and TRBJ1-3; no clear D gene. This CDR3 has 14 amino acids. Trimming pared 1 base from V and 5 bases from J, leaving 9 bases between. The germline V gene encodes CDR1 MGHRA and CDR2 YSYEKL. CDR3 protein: CASSQGGSRNTIYF. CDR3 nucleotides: TGCGCCAGCAGCCAAGGGGGATCCCGAAACACCATATATTTT.

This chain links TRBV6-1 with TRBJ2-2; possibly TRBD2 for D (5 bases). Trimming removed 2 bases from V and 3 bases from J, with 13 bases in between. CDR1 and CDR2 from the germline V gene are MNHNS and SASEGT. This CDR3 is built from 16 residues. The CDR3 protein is CASSERGDGDTGELFF. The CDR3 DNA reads TGTGCCAGCAGTGAACGGGGAGATGGGGACACCGGGGAGCTGTTTTTT.

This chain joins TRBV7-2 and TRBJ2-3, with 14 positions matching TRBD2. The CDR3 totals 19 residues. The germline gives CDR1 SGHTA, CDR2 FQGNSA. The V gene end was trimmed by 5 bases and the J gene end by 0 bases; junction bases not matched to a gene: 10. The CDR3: CASSLRGTSGGTSTDTQYF. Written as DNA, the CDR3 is TGTGCCAGCAGCCTCCGGGGGACTAGCGGGGGAACTAGCACAGATACGCAGTATTTT.

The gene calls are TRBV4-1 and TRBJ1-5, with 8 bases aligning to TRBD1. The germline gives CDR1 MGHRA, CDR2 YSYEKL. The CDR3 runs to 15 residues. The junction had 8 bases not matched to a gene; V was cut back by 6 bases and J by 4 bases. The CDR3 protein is CASRLSTGVNQPQHF. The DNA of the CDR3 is TGCGCCAGCAGGCTCTCGACAGGGGTGAATCAGCCCCAGCATTTT.

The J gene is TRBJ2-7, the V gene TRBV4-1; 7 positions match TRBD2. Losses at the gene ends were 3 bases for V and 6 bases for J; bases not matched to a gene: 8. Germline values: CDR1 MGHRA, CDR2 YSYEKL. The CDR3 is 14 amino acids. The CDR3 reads CASSHRAGATEQYF. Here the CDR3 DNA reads TGCGCCAGCAGCCATCGGGCGGGAGCAACCGAGCAGTACTTC.

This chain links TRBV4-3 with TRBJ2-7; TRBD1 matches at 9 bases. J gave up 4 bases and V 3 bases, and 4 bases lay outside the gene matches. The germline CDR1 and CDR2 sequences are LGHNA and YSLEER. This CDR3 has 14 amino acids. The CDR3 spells CASSQAQGAYEQYF. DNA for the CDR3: TGCGCCAGCAGCCAGGCACAGGGGGCTTACGAGCAGTACTTC.

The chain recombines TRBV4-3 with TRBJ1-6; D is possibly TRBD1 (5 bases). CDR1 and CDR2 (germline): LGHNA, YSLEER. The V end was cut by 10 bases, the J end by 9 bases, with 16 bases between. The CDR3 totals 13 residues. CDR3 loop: CATSTGEGSPLHF. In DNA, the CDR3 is TGCGCCACCTCGACGGGGGAGGGTTCACCCCTCCACTTT.

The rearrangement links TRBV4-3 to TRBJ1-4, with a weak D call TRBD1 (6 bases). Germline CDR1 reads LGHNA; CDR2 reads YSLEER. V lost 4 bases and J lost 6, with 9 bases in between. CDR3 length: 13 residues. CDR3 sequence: CASSLGGDEKLFF. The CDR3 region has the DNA TGCGCCAGCAGCCTGGGGGGCGATGAAAAACTGTTTTTT.

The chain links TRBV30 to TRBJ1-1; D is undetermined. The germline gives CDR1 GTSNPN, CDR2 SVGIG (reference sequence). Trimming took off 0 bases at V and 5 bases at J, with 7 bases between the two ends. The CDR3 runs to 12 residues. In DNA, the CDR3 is TGTGCCTGGAGTGTACTTGGGACTGAAGCTTTCTTT. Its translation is CAWSVLGTEAFF.

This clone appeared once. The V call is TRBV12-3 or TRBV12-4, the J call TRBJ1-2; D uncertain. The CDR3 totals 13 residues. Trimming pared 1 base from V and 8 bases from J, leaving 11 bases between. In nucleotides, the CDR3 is TGTGCCAGCAGTTTAGAATGGCGGCGGGGCTACACCTTC. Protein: CASSLEWRRGYTF.

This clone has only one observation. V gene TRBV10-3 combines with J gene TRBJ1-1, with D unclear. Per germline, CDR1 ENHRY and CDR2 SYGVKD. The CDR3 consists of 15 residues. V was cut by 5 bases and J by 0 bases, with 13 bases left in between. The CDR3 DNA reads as TGTGCCATCAGTAGCAGTCAGTCAATGAACACTGAAGCTTTCTTT. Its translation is CAISSSQSMNTEAFF.